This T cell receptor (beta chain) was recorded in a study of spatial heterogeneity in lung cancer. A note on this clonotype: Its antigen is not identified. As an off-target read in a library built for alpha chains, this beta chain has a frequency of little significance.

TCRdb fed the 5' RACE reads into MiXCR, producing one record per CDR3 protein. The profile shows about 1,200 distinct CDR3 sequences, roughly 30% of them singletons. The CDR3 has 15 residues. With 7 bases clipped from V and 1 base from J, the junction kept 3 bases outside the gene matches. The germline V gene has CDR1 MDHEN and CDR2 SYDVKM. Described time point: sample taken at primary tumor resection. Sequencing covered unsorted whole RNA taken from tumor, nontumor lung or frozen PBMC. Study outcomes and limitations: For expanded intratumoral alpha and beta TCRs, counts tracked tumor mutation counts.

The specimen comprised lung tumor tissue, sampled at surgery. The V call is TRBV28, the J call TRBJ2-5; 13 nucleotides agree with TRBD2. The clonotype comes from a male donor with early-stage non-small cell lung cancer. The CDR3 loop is CASTGLAGFQETQYF. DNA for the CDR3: TGTGCCAGCACGGGACTAGCGGGATTCCAAGAGACCCAGTACTTC. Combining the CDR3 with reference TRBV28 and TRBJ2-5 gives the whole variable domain DVKVTQSSRYLVKRTGEKVFLECVQDMDHENMFWYRQDPGLGLRLIYFSYDVKMKEKGDIPEGYSVSREKKERFSLILESASTNQTSMYLCASTGLAGFQETQYFGPGTRLLVL.